This T cell receptor beta chain was profiled in a study of cytomegalovirus exposure and HLA in healthy donors. In the study overall: Among several hundred genotyped donors, about 80% fell in the Caucasian-associated ancestry cluster.

PCR amplification relied on 60 Vbeta primers (plus 13 Jbeta primers). The table came from immunoSEQ multiplex PCR; TCRdb's copy has only in-frame clones and leaves some out. The sample includes about 140,000 clones, more than 75% seen only once; the top ten take about 5%. With 5 bases removed from V and 2 bases from J, the gap between germline ends came to 13 bases. CDR1 SNHLY and CDR2 FYNNEI come from the germline V gene. The CDR3 runs to 15 residues. J is TRBJ1-5 and V is TRBV2; D may be TRBD1 (5 bases). The TCR sequence derives from a woman aged 30 to 39 in good health and CMV-seronegative. Sequenced: PBMCs. The CDR3 nucleotides read TGTGCCAGCAGTTTGCAGGGATTGGGCAATCAGCCCCAGCATTTT. This translates into CASSLQGLGNQPQHF.